This T cell receptor beta chain was captured in a study of shared clonotypes between healthy human individuals (dated by TCRdb to 2019 to 2021). Regarding the complete study: The cohort comprised a couple of women and three men aged 18 to 49 years. For each donor, three plates each were used for CD4 naive and CD4 memory, two plates were used for CD8 naive, and one plate was used for CD8 memory. To estimate repertoire size and how much clonotype sharing occurs between individuals, the study deeply sequenced the blood TCR repertoires of roughly 5 healthy adults. To increase sequencing depth and limit assay-specific biases, TCR repertoire library preparation and sequencing were carried out by different laboratories using diverse techniques. Between about 0.94 and 8.9 billion PBMCs per donor were obtained by leukapheresis. The investigation overall reported the following: Only blood was sampled, and tissue TCR repertoires likely differ from those in blood. The small number of donors limited the genetic and exposure-history diversity represented. Even with the large sequencing depth, rarefaction of the sorted-subset datasets indicated that sequencing was incomplete. Estimated clonotype richness was generally larger for naive than for memory subsets. Across a handful of donors, about 4.5% of naive CD4, approximately 3.6% of naive CD8, about 2% of memory CD4, and 0.4% of memory CD8 clonotypes were shared. Compared with non-shared clonotypes, the clonotypes found in all four sorted-subset donors had higher generation probabilities. Pairwise subsampling led to the expectation that sequencing depth would affect the degree of clonotype sharing among donors.

Regarding this clone: Its recognized antigen is unknown. No base quality information exists; no much larger clone differs at one position.

Donors were healthy HIV-negative adults with no recently reported acute infections or vaccinations. Every donor was a Caucasian adult residing in Nashville, Tennessee, USA. CD4+ T cells were enriched by magnetic negative selection; naive cells were then positively selected on CD45RA, and the negative fraction formed the memory subset. After blood collection by leukapheresis, PBMCs were isolated using Ficoll-Histopaque density gradient centrifugation and then cryopreserved in the vapor phase of liquid nitrogen. Analytical flow cytometry was used to check the purity and quantity of every magnetically sorted T cell population. Genomic DNA was isolated from each sorted fraction and quantified by UV absorbance on a Nanodrop 2000c. The CDR3, from cysteine to phenylalanine, totals 16 residues. Only the CDR3 DNA stays, 48 bases, in frame from base 1. CDR1 and CDR2 are drawn from the germline V gene: MGHRA, YSYEKL. V trim: 1 base; J trim: 5 bases; unmatched bases: 8.

Using the deep immunoSEQ assay, multiplex PCR amplified TCR CDR3 regions from genomic DNA. Extracted genomic DNA from each cell subset was spread evenly across all wells of several immunoSEQ 96-well plates, with each plate serving as a replicate. Each replicate PCR for sorted subsets received around 200 ng genomic DNA, equal to about 30,000 T cell genomes. Purified libraries were quantified with a Qubit 3.0 fluorometer, sized on a Bioanalyzer 2100, and re-quantified with the KAPA Library Quantification kit. Every immunoSEQ 96-well plate was sequenced on a dedicated single-read 150-cycle Illumina NextSeq 550 flow cell. The original pipeline was this. Because only junctional sequences without quality scores were contained in the immunoSEQ output, filtering matching that applied to full-length reads could not be performed. To assign V/J genes and CDR3, sequences were annotated using PyIR, a Python wrapper for IgBLAST v1.9, with IMGT germline references. Any read was removed if the V/J assignment was weak (E-value above 1e-6), the CDR3 was missing, or the read contained stop codons, out-of-frame junctions, or ambiguous translated residues. V3J clonotypes were defined as sequences sharing the same inferred V gene, J gene, and CDR3 amino acid sequence. Percentage overlap between repertoires was calculated by dividing the number of shared unique clonotypes by the size of the smaller repertoire. RTK rarefaction, the Chao1 estimator, and Recon v2.1 estimates of unobserved clonotypes were used to assess repertoire richness. Generation probabilities were computed with OLGA for all TCRbeta clonotypes obtained by the gDNA method from several donors. TCRdb stores this immuneACCESS table with in-frame sequences only. Part of the clones is absent; in the studies checked, under half of the shortfall reflects unresolved V genes, and no reason is known for the rest. That table supplies the V and J calls and clone size; D and trimming were determined from the DNA. The sample data list 950,000 to 1,200,000 clones, and approximately 80% of these were observed just once. The top ten constitute 0.89% of the sample.

The specimen was memory CD4+ T cells from PBMCs. Taken with the paper, the label for cell subset or site translates to: CD45RA-negative fraction. The sequence links TRBV4-1 to TRBJ2-1; 7 junctional bases match TRBD1. The TCR sequence derives from a man younger than 35 in good health. Some clones in this sample may be carry-over from other donors' samples. The CDR3 protein sequence reads: CASSQAPRDRNNEQFF. The DNA sequence is given as TGCGCCAGCAGCCAAGCACCCCGGGACAGAAACAATGAGCAGTTCTTC.